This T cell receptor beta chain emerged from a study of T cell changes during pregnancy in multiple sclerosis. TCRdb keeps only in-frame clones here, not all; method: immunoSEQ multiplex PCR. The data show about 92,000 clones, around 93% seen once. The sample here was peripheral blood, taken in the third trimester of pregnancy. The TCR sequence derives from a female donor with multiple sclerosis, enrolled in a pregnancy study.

The CDR3 here is CASSIRPGTGVEKLFF. CDR3 sequence (DNA): TGTGCCAGTAGTATTAGGCCCGGGACAGGGGTCGAAAAACTGTTTTTT. The V gene is TRBV19, the J gene TRBJ1-4; 10 bases align to TRBD1. With 3 bases clipped from V and 8 bases from J, the junction kept 9 bases outside the gene matches. In germline, CDR1 is LNHDA, CDR2 SQIVND (reference sequence). The CDR3 spans 16 residues.